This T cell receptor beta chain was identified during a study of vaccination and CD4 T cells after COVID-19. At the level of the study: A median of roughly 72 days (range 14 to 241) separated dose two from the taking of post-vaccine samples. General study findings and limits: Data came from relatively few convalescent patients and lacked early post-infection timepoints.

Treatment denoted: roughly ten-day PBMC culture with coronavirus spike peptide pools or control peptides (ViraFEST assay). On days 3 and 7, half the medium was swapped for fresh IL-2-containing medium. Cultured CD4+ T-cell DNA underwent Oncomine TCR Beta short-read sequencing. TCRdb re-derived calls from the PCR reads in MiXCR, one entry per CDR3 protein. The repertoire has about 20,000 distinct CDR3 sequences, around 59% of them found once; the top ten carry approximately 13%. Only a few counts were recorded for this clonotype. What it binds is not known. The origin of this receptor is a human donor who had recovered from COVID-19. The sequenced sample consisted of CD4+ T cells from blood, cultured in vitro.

CDR3 nucleotides: TGTGCCAGCAGCTTAGCCGGGGGGACCGGGGAGCTGTTTTTT. This sequence encodes CASSLAGGTGELFF. The J gene is TRBJ2-2, the V gene TRBV7-8; TRBD2 aligns across 7 bases. CDR1 SGHVS and CDR2 FQNEAQ come from the germline V gene. The junction had 0 bases not matched to a gene; V was cut back by 0 bases and J by 5 bases. The CDR3 has 14 residues.